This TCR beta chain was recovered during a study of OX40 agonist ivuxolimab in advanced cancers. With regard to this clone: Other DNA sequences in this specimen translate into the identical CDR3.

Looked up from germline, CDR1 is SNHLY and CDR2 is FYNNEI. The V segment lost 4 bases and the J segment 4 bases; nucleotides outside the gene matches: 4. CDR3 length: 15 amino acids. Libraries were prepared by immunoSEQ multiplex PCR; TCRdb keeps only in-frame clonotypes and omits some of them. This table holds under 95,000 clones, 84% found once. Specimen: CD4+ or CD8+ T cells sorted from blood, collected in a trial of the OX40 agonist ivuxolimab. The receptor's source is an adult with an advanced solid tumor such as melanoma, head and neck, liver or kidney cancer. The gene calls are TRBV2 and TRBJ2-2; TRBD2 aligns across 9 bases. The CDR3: CASSAGLAGTGELFF. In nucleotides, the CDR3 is TGTGCCAGCAGTGCGGGACTAGCAGGCACCGGGGAGCTGTTTTTT.